This note documents a single T cell receptor (beta chain) sequence. What it binds is unknown. Using the 5' RACE reads, TCRdb records one entry per CDR3 protein without DNA. The table for this sample gives some 170,000 distinct CDR3 sequences. The data are from a study of monozygotic twins with inflammatory bowel disease. Phlebotomy per donor yielded a single 2.5 ml blood sample. With no T cell sorting beforehand, total RNA was isolated from whole blood. The germline gives CDR1 SGHVS, CDR2 FNYEAQ. CDR3 length: 14 amino acids. Study-level points and caveats: Heterogeneous immunosuppressive treatment regimens may have introduced variability into patient repertoires.

The sequence derives from a human donor with ulcerative colitis or Crohn's disease, or a healthy co-twin of an affected twin (not recorded which). The chain combines TRBV7-6 with TRBJ2-3. Sequenced: blood. The CDR3 region is CASSLGVAADTQYF.